This TCR beta chain was identified during a study of response to subunit inactivated influenza vaccine. Each CDR3 protein is one row after TCRdb ran MiXCR on the RT-PCR reads. Of about 700,000 distinct CDR3 sequences in the sample, more than 15% were seen once. This CDR3 comprises 15 residues. Germline assignment: CDR1 SEHNR and CDR2 FQNEAQ (reference sequence). Trimming took off 5 bases at V and 6 bases at J, with 20 bases between the two ends. This clonotype was obtained from a man aged 45-65 years who received an inactivated influenza vaccine. Sequencing was performed on PBMCs from blood, taken about 11 days after vaccination. The V call is TRBV7-9, the J call TRBJ2-7; D gene unclear. This CDR3 reads CASSAPMALSVEQYF. CDR3 bases: TGTGCCAGCAGCGCGCCCATGGCCCTCTCGGTCGAGCAGTACTTC.